The 13 T cell receptor beta chains reported below all come from one sample, sequenced in a study of T cell changes during pregnancy in multiple sclerosis. Method: immunoSEQ multiplex PCR; TCRdb's copy keeps in-frame clones and lacks some. Among roughly 110,000 clones listed, 80% to 95% were seen once. The material sequenced was peripheral blood, taken in the third trimester of pregnancy. These receptors were taken from a female donor with multiple sclerosis, enrolled in a pregnancy study.

V is TRBV10-3 and J is TRBJ1-4; maybe TRBD1 (5 bases). Germline CDR1 ENHRY, CDR2 SYGVKD. The germline V and J ends were trimmed by 3 bases and 8 bases, with 16 bases remaining between them. This CDR3 has 15 amino acids. CDR3 in amino acids: CAISDSTATKEKLFF. Written as DNA, the CDR3 is TGTGCCATCAGTGATTCGACAGCAACAAAGGAAAAACTGTTTTTT.

V usage is TRBV9 and J usage is TRBJ2-1; D remains unclear. Germline V gene data show CDR1 as SGDLS and CDR2 as YYNGEE. The length of the CDR3 is 14 residues. V lost 2 bases and J 4 bases, leaving 10 bases between the germline ends. CDR3 region: CASSVSSAYNEQFF. In nucleotides, the CDR3 is TGTGCCAGCAGCGTCTCATCCGCGTACAATGAGCAGTTCTTC.

DNA for the CDR3: TGCGCCAGCAGCCAAGATCTGCAGGGGTGGACTAGCGGGGTGACAGATACGCAGTATTTT. It translates to CASSQDLQGWTSGVTDTQYF. The chain joins TRBV4-1 to TRBJ2-3, with 12 bases that match TRBD2. CDR3 length equals 20 residues. CDR1 is MGHRA, CDR2 YSYEKL, per germline. With V trimmed by 0 bases and J by 3 bases, 13 bases remained unmatched.

The genes are TRBV7-8 and TRBJ1-2; tentatively, D is TRBD1 (6 bases). This CDR3 has 13 residues. The V gene's germline CDR1 is SGHVS and CDR2 FQNEAQ. With 0 bases removed from V and 8 bases from J, the gap between germline ends came to 10 bases. The CDR3 coding sequence is TGTGCCAGCAGCTTAGCCGGACAGTGGGGCTACACCTTC. Translated: CASSLAGQWGYTF.

The rearrangement joins TRBV5-4 to TRBJ2-3; 7 bases are a match to TRBD2. The CDR3 contains 19 residues. Unmatched junction bases numbered 23, after V lost 3 bases and J lost 7 bases. CDR1 is SGHNT and CDR2 is YYREEE in the germline V gene (reference sequence). This CDR3 is CASSSERNFGGEGRNTQYF. CDR3 DNA sequence: TGTGCCAGCAGCTCTGAGAGAAACTTTGGGGGGGAGGGTAGGAATACGCAGTATTTT.

The chain couples TRBV27 to TRBJ2-7, with D possibly being TRBD2 (6 bases). CDR1 and CDR2 (germline): MNHEY, SMNVEV (reference sequence). With 0 bases removed from V and 4 bases from J, the gap between germline ends came to 16 bases. The CDR3 extends over 16 amino acids. CDR3 in DNA: TGTGCCAGCAGTTTATCGGGGGTAGCGGCTCTGTACGAGCAGTACTTC. Translating it yields CASSLSGVAALYEQYF.

This sequence joins TRBV18 and TRBJ2-7; 8 bases match TRBD2. This CDR3 has 16 residues. CDR1 is KGHSH, CDR2 LQKENI, per germline. Germline trimming cut 6 bases from V and 0 bases from J; bases unmatched to any gene: 10. The CDR3, as DNA: TGTGCCAGCTCCCCTTCGGGAGGGGGAATCTCCTACGAGCAGTACTTC. This codes for CASSPSGGGISYEQYF.

The rearrangement links TRBV19 to TRBJ2-7; 10 bases agree with TRBD2. Germline V gene sequence: CDR1 LNHDA, CDR2 SQIVND (reference sequence). The CDR3 is made up of 15 amino acids. After removal of 0 bases from V and 4 bases from J, the junction contained 3 bases not matched to a gene. The CDR3 reads CASSIDPSGSYEQYF. In DNA form, the CDR3 reads TGTGCCAGTAGTATAGATCCTAGCGGGAGTTACGAGCAGTACTTC.

V gene TRBV27 combines with J gene TRBJ2-1; D possibly corresponds to TRBD2 (5 bases). V lost 0 bases, J lost 8 bases, and 14 bases lay in between. This CDR3 has 15 amino acids. CDR1 is MNHEY and CDR2 is SMNVEV in the germline V gene (reference sequence). For the CDR3, the DNA is TGTGCCAGCAGTTTATCGTCCCGGGGTCGTGATGAGCAGTTCTTC. The encoded protein is CASSLSSRGRDEQFF.

The V call is TRBV5-1, the J call TRBJ2-2; 9 bases are a match to TRBD1. Per germline, CDR1 SGHRS and CDR2 YFSETQ. The V segment lost 0 bases and the J segment 7 bases; nucleotides outside the gene matches: 4. This CDR3 has 15 amino acids. CDR3 region: CASSLETGGIGELFF. The CDR3 region has the DNA TGCGCCAGCAGCTTGGAGACAGGGGGAATCGGGGAGCTGTTTTTT.

The chain carries TRBV18 and TRBJ1-5; D is perhaps TRBD1 (5 bases). In germline, CDR1 is KGHSH, CDR2 LQKENI. The CDR3 has 15 amino acids. V lost 4 bases and J lost 2, with 12 bases in between. The CDR3 loop is CASSQGGAGNQPQHF. CDR3 nucleotide sequence: TGTGCCAGCTCACAAGGAGGGGCTGGCAATCAGCCCCAGCATTTT. Supplemented by reference TRBV18 and TRBJ1-5, the full variable domain reads NAGVMQNPRHLVRRRGQEARLRCSPMKGHSHVYWYRQLPEEGLKFMVYLQKENIIDESGMPKERFSAEFPKEGPSILRIQQVVRGDSAAYFCASSQGGAGNQPQHFGDGTRLSIL.

The V and J genes are TRBV15 and TRBJ1-2; D is possibly TRBD1 (5 bases). The ends were cut back, 5 bases at V and 8 bases at J, with 24 bases in the middle. This CDR3 comprises 16 residues. CDR1 and CDR2 (germline): LNHNV, YYDKDF (reference sequence). The CDR3 reads CATSGGFRRQAKGYTF. CDR3 DNA: TGTGCCACCAGCGGGGGGTTTCGCAGGCAAGCTAAGGGCTACACCTTC.

CDR3 amino acids: CASSESPGHEQYF. CDR3 nucleotide sequence: TGTGCCAGCAGTGAAAGTCCAGGGCACGAGCAGTACTTC. The rearrangement links TRBV2 to TRBJ2-7; possible D gene TRBD1, 5 bases. The V gene lost 2 bases and the J gene lost 5 bases, with 10 bases spanning the gap. Germline V CDR1 and CDR2: SNHLY, FYNNEI. This CDR3 contains 13 residues.